A selection of T cell receptor beta chains follows, all from one sample in a study of T cell responses to AZD1222 COVID-19 vaccine. Profiling relied on immunoSEQ multiplex PCR, and the TCRdb table lists in-frame clones only, not all of them. The sample holds some 83,000 clones, about 90% seen once. The material sequenced was peripheral blood, taken on day 0 of AZD1222 vaccination. Receptors originate from an adult in good health. Both conserved end residues are part of each CDR3. Fields, in order: V gene, J gene, clone size, D gene, CDR3 DNA, CDR3 protein. D genes are given only for firm matches. Size tells how often a clone was seen (once, few, many) or the class of an expanded clone, and some rows leave it out.

TRBV13,TRBJ2-3,.,.,TGTGCCAGCAGCTCGACAGTGGCGGCCCTTTCTGATACGCAGTATTTT,CASSSTVAALSDTQYF
TRBV5-4,TRBJ1-4,.,.,TGTGCCAGCAGCGGGGCAGGGAATGAAAAACTGTTTTTT,CASSGAGNEKLFF
TRBV4-1,TRBJ1-1,.,.,TGCGCCAGCAGCCAAGAATGGATGGGGAACACTGAAGCTTTCTTT,CASSQEWMGNTEAFF
TRBV7-2,TRBJ1-4,.,TRBD1,TGTGCCAGCAGCTTAGCCCCGGGACAGGGAGCTGAAAAACTGTTTTTT,CASSLAPGQGAEKLFF
TRBV13,TRBJ1-2,.,.,TGTGCCAGCAGCCCGGGGAGGGGTTATGGCTACACCTTC,CASSPGRGYGYTF
TRBV7-9,TRBJ1-1,.,.,TGTGCCAGCAGCATAACAACGTGGAGGAACACTGAAGCTTTCTTT,CASSITTWRNTEAFF
TRBV30,TRBJ1-4,.,.,TGTGCCTTGAGCAGGGAAGGTGAAAAACTGTTTTTT,CALSREGEKLFF
TRBV7-9,TRBJ1-2,once,TRBD1,TGTGCCAGCAGCGCGACAGGGGGATATGGCTACACCTTC,CASSATGGYGYTF
TRBV6-5,TRBJ1-5,.,.,TGTGCCAGCAGTTCCCGGGCAGGGGCGCAGCCCCAGCATTTT,CASSSRAGAQPQHF
TRBV7-9,TRBJ2-5,.,.,TGTGCCAGCAGCTTAGAATGGAAGTCAGAGACCCAGTACTTC,CASSLEWKSETQYF
TRBV25-1,TRBJ1-2,.,.,TGTGCCAGCAGTGATTCCAAGGGTATCGGCGGCGGCTACACCTTC,CASSDSKGIGGGYTF
TRBV3-1/TRBV3-2,TRBJ1-1,.,.,TGTGCCAGCAGCCAAGTTTGGGGCCCTGAAGCTTTCTTT,CASSQVWGPEAFF
TRBV19,TRBJ2-3,.,TRBD2,TGTGCCAGTAGATACCGGGGGGGTCTAGATACGCAGTATTTT,CASRYRGGLDTQYF
TRBV19,TRBJ2-2,.,.,TGTGCCAGTAATTTCGGGGGTATGGTCGGGGAGCTGTTTTTT,CASNFGGMVGELFF
TRBV9,TRBJ1-1,.,.,TGTGCCAGCAGCGTAGGGGACGGCCAAAGGGGTAACACTGAAGCTTTCTTT,CASSVGDGQRGNTEAFF
TRBV11-3,TRBJ1-1,.,.,TGTGCCAGCAGCTCGAGCATTCCCGGAAACACTGAAGCTTTCTTT,CASSSSIPGNTEAFF
TRBV19,TRBJ1-4,.,TRBD1,TGTGCCAGTAGTGCCTGGACTCAGGGGGGTGAAAAACTGTTTTTT,CASSAWTQGGEKLFF
TRBV3-1/TRBV3-2,TRBJ2-7,.,.,TGTGCCAGCAGCCAAGACGACCGTTACGAGCAGTACTTC,CASSQDDRYEQYF
TRBV5-1,TRBJ1-3,.,.,TGCGCCAGCCAAGAAACAGGGTCGGGAAACACCATATATTTT,CASQETGSGNTIYF
TRBV20-1,TRBJ2-2,few,.,TGCAGTGCTAGTTCGGGGATCACCGGGGAGCTGTTTTTT,CSASSGITGELFF
TRBV7-9,TRBJ2-2,.,TRBD1,TGTGCCAGCAGCTTAAGGGCAGGGGGCACCGCGAACACCGGGGAGCTGTTTTTT,CASSLRAGGTANTGELFF
TRBV2,TRBJ2-6,.,.,TGTGCCAGCATACTCTCTGGGGCCAACGTCCTGACTTTC,CASILSGANVLTF